These 30 T cell receptor beta chains share one sample of origin, sequenced in a study of shared clonotypes between healthy human individuals (dated by TCRdb to 2020 to 2021). Receptors were amplified or captured by the immunoSEQ multiplex PCR assay. TCRdb mirrors the immuneACCESS table, restricted to in-frame sequences. Some clones are absent from its copies; in checked studies, under half trace to an unresolved V gene, and the reason for the others is unknown. The sample table contains under 300,000 clones; only one count was recorded for about 65% of them. The ten largest clones take up around 10% of the sample. Sequencing was carried out using memory CD4+ T cells sorted from blood. The cell subset or site label corresponds to: CD45RA-negative fraction. All receptors derive from a man aged 25-45 years in good health.

The chain joins TRBV6-1 to TRBJ1-4, with 9 bases lining up with TRBD1. Trimming cost V 6 bases and J 6 bases; bases outside gene matches: 5. CDR3 length: 14 residues. CDR1 and CDR2 from the germline V gene are MNHNS and SASEGT. As DNA, the CDR3 is TGTGCCAGCAGAAAGACAGGGGGTGATGAAAAACTGTTTTTT. This gives the protein CASRKTGGDEKLFF.

The genes are TRBV15 and TRBJ1-1; TRBD1 is a possible D gene (5 bases). The V end was cut by 3 bases, the J end by 3 bases, with 11 bases between. The CDR3 is 14 amino acids. Germline V CDR1 and CDR2: LNHNV, YYDKDF (reference sequence). CDR3 in amino acids: CATSREPRDTEAFF. CDR3 nucleotides: TGTGCCACCAGCAGGGAGCCCAGGGACACTGAAGCTTTCTTT.

V usage is TRBV5-1 and J usage is TRBJ2-3, with TRBD2 matching 8 bases. The CDR3 is 16 amino acids. V shed 4 bases, J shed 8 bases, and the junction held 15 bases outside the gene matches. Germline V lookup: CDR1 SGHRS, CDR2 YFSETQ. The chain's CDR3 is CASSPIPSGSVSTQYF. The DNA for the CDR3 is TGCGCCAGCAGCCCGATCCCGAGCGGGAGTGTCAGTACGCAGTATTTT.

The chain combines TRBV30 with TRBJ1-2, with D unresolved. CDR1 GTSNPN and CDR2 SVGIG come from the germline V gene (reference sequence). This CDR3 is 12 amino acids long. Trimming cost V 2 bases and J 1 base, with 5 bases left between them. The CDR3 bases are TGTGCCTGGAGTTCGGATAACTATGGCTACACCTTC. Translated: CAWSSDNYGYTF.

This clone was counted only a few times. The chain employs TRBV6-6 and TRBJ2-5, with D hard to call. The CDR3 covers 15 residues. V shed 7 bases and J shed 4 bases, with 19 bases lying between them. Germline assignment: CDR1 MNHNY and CDR2 SVGAGI (reference sequence). DNA for the CDR3: TGTGCCAGCACCCCTTACGGAGCTGGCGGAGAGACCCAGTACTTC. Its protein is CASTPYGAGGETQYF.

On this clone: The same CDR3 also results from other DNA sequences found in this sample. The V and J genes are TRBV2 and TRBJ2-7; weak D call: TRBD1 (6 bases). CDR3 length equals 14 residues. Germline V gene lookup returns CDR1 SNHLY and CDR2 FYNNEI. V dropped 2 bases and J dropped 6 bases, with 14 bases sitting between them. The CDR3 loop reads CASSEQGPSREQYF. The CDR3 DNA sequence: TGTGCCAGCAGTGAACAGGGGCCCTCGCGCGAGCAGTACTTC.

The chain employs TRBV7-9 and TRBJ2-1; tentative D call: TRBD1 (5 bases). The CDR3 is 17 amino acids. The V end was cut by 1 base, the J end by 4 bases, with 17 bases between. Germline CDR1 SEHNR, CDR2 FQNEAQ (reference sequence). This chain's CDR3 is CASSLGERQGVYNEQFF. The CDR3 DNA reads TGTGCCAGCAGCTTAGGTGAACGGCAGGGCGTTTACAATGAGCAGTTCTTC.

This clone was observed a few times. The chain recombines TRBV15 with TRBJ2-7; possible D gene TRBD2, 6 bases. The germline V gene encodes CDR1 LNHNV and CDR2 YYDKDF (reference sequence). This CDR3 region has 16 residues. Trimming took off 3 bases at V and 6 bases at J, with 21 bases between the two ends. The CDR3 protein is CATSRAAGSMGGEQYF. The CDR3 nucleotides are TGTGCCACCAGCAGGGCGGCCGGGAGCATGGGGGGCGAGCAGTACTTC.

The CDR3 protein is CASSRQGADTQYF. CDR3 nucleotide sequence: TGTGCCAGCAGTAGACAGGGTGCGGATACGCAGTATTTT. This chain joins TRBV7-9 and TRBJ2-3; TRBD1 matches 7 bases. The V and J ends lost 6 bases and 6 bases, in that order; junction bases with no gene match: 6. Per the germline V gene, CDR1 is SEHNR and CDR2 is FQNEAQ (reference sequence). The CDR3 extends over 13 amino acids. The variable domain in full, with the rest retrieved from reference TRBV7-9 and TRBJ2-3, is DTGVSQNPRHKITKRGQNVTFRCDPISEHNRLYWYRQTLGQGPEFLTYFQNEAQLEKSRLLSDRFSAERPKGSFSTLEIQRTEQGDSAMYLCASSRQGADTQYFGPGTRLTVL.

In its sample, this clone was seen many times. V is TRBV11-2 and J is TRBJ2-5, with TRBD2 identical over 11 bases. The CDR3 consists of 17 residues. Trimming took 1 base from V and 7 from J; bases not matched to a gene: 11. Germline V CDR1 and CDR2: SGHAT, FQNNGV. The CDR3 DNA reads as TGTGCCAGCAGCTTAGTCGGGACTAGCGGTAGCTCGGGGACCCAGTACTTC. Translating it yields CASSLVGTSGSSGTQYF.

The chain couples TRBV28 to TRBJ2-7; 7 bases line up with TRBD1. The CDR3 totals 14 residues. CDR1 is MDHEN, CDR2 SYDVKM, per germline. With V trimmed by 6 bases and J by 2 bases, 7 bases remained unmatched. The CDR3, as DNA: TGTGCCAGCAGATTAGACAGGGTGACCTACGAGCAGTACTTC. This sequence encodes CASRLDRVTYEQYF.

This chain joins TRBV28 and TRBJ1-3, with D possibly matching TRBD1 (5 bases). V was trimmed by 5 bases and J by 4 bases, leaving 15 bases between them. In germline, CDR1 is MDHEN, CDR2 SYDVKM. The CDR3 is 15 residues long. For the CDR3, the DNA is TGTGCCAGCAGTGTGGGGACGGGAGTAGGAAACACCATATATTTT. Translation: CASSVGTGVGNTIYF.

The chain is built from TRBV5-1 and TRBJ2-7, with 8 positions matching TRBD2. Losses at the gene ends were 0 bases for V and 0 bases for J; bases not matched to a gene: 8. CDR1 and CDR2 (germline): SGHRS, YFSETQ. This CDR3 is 17 amino acids long. The CDR3 bases are TGCGCCAGCAGCTTGGCTTTAGCGGGGCGGAGCTCCTACGAGCAGTACTTC. Protein product: CASSLALAGRSSYEQYF.

The chain joins TRBV28 to TRBJ2-1, with 7 bases lining up with TRBD2. In germline, CDR1 is MDHEN, CDR2 SYDVKM. The length of the CDR3 is 13 residues. The trim removed 6 bases at V and 3 bases at J, leaving 2 bases unmatched. DNA of the CDR3: TGTGCCAGCAGGCGGGGGTACTACAATGAGCAGTTCTTC. This codes for CASRRGYYNEQFF.

This chain joins TRBV10-3 and TRBJ1-5; D ambiguous. This CDR3 is 14 amino acids long. In germline, CDR1 is ENHRY, CDR2 SYGVKD. Between the trimmed V and J ends, which lost 4 bases and 3 bases, there was a span of 10 bases. Here the CDR3 DNA reads TGTGCCATCAGTGGACACCCAGACAATCAGCCCCAGCATTTT. Translated: CAISGHPDNQPQHF.

This clone was observed once. Here the CDR3 reads CASSFGTSGSLLPYF. CDR3 in DNA: TGTGCCAGCAGCTTCGGGACTAGCGGGAGTCTATTGCCGTACTTC. The chain recombines TRBV7-2 with TRBJ2-7, with 14 bases fitting TRBD2. Germline trimming cut 3 bases from V and 12 bases from J; bases unmatched to any gene: 10. CDR1 and CDR2 from the germline V gene are SGHTA and FQGNSA. The CDR3 contains 15 residues. The variable domain in full, completed from reference TRBV7-2 and TRBJ2-7, reads GAGVSQSPSNKVTEKGKDVELRCDPISGHTALYWYRQSLGQGLEFLIYFQGNSAPDKSGLPSDRFSAERTGGSVSTLTIQRTQQEDSAVYLCASSFGTSGSLLPYFGPGTRLTVT.

Details on this clone: The same CDR3 also results from other DNA sequences found in this sample. The V call is TRBV28, the J call TRBJ2-7; D is undetermined. The CDR3 totals 14 residues. Germline V gene sequence: CDR1 MDHEN, CDR2 SYDVKM. Trimming took off 4 bases at V and 2 bases at J, with 12 bases between the two ends. CDR3 sequence: CASSSPVGTYEQYF. For the CDR3, the DNA is TGTGCCAGCAGTTCCCCGGTAGGGACCTACGAGCAGTACTTC. The full variable domain, its missing parts supplied by reference TRBV28 and TRBJ2-7, is DVKVTQSSRYLVKRTGEKVFLECVQDMDHENMFWYRQDPGLGLRLIYFSYDVKMKEKGDIPEGYSVSREKKERFSLILESASTNQTSMYLCASSSPVGTYEQYFGPGTRLTVT.

In this sample, this clone turned up a few times. The sample contains more than one DNA sequence encoding this CDR3. V usage is TRBV7-7 and J usage is TRBJ2-1; D gene uncertain. The CDR3 runs 15 residues. The V and J ends lost 4 bases and 0 bases respectively, with 10 bases between them. Germline V CDR1 and CDR2: SSHAT, FNYEAQ (reference sequence). CDR3 residues: CASSSLGSSYNEQFF. Here the CDR3 DNA reads TGTGCCAGCAGCTCATTGGGAAGCTCCTACAATGAGCAGTTCTTC.

This chain links TRBV6-1 with TRBJ2-5; D gene ambiguous. Germline assignment: CDR1 MNHNS and CDR2 SASEGT. The V and J ends lost 6 bases and 4 bases respectively, with 15 bases between them. This CDR3 has 14 amino acids. CDR3 DNA sequence: TGTGCCAGCAGGCGGTGGGCAGTAGGAGAGACCCAGTACTTC. Residues: CASRRWAVGETQYF.

This clone has a single count. The chain combines TRBV14 with TRBJ2-5, with D maybe TRBD2 (6 bases). The V and J ends lost 5 bases and 5 bases respectively, with 18 bases between them. Looked up from germline, CDR1 is SGHDN and CDR2 is FVKESK. CDR3 length equals 15 residues. The DNA for the CDR3 is TGTGCCAGCAGCTTCAAGGGCACTAGCATGGAGACCCAGTACTTC. Translated, it gives CASSFKGTSMETQYF.

The CDR3 coding sequence is TGTGCCAGCAGACCCGACCAAGGGATCTACGAGCAGTACTTC. Translated, it gives CASRPDQGIYEQYF. The gene calls are TRBV5-6 and TRBJ2-7, with D hard to call. Germline-derived CDR1 and CDR2 are SGHDT and YYEEEE. V lost 5 bases to trimming and J lost 3 bases, with 15 bases between them. The CDR3 is 14 amino acids. The complete variable domain, with remaining parts taken from reference TRBV5-6 and TRBJ2-7, reads DAGVTQSPTHLIKTRGQQVTLRCSPKSGHDTVSWYQQALGQGPQFIFQYYEEEERQRGNFPDRFSGHQFPNYSSELNVNALLLGDSALYLCASRPDQGIYEQYFGPGTRLTVT.

The chain couples TRBV19 to TRBJ1-2, with unresolved D. CDR1 LNHDA and CDR2 SQIVND come from the germline V gene (reference sequence). V lost 2 bases, J lost 5 bases, and 6 bases lay in between. CDR3 size: 12 residues. CDR3 residues: CASSIHGYGYTF. CDR3 coding DNA: TGTGCCAGTAGTATACACGGATATGGCTACACCTTC. The full variable domain, rest sourced from reference TRBV19 and TRBJ1-2, is DGGITQSPKYLFRKEGQNVTLSCEQNLNHDAMYWYRQDPGQGLRLIYYSQIVNDFQKGDIAEGYSVSREKKESFPLTVTSAQKNPTAFYLCASSIHGYGYTFGSGTRLTVV.

V and J are TRBV25-1 and TRBJ2-1, with D unclear. Germline V lookup: CDR1 MGHDK, CDR2 SYGVNS. V lost 5 bases and J 6 bases, leaving 20 bases between the germline ends. The length of the CDR3 is 16 residues. This chain's CDR3 is CASSPTDRRGGNEQFF. The CDR3, as DNA: TGTGCCAGCAGTCCAACGGACCGTCGAGGCGGCAATGAGCAGTTCTTC.

The chain employs TRBV29-1 and TRBJ2-1; 14 bases line up with TRBD2. Trimming cost V 7 bases and J 9 bases; bases outside gene matches: 2. The germline CDR1 and CDR2 sequences are SQVTM and ANQGSEA. CDR3 length: 12 amino acids. CDR3 amino acids: CSAGLAGGEQFF. The CDR3 DNA reads as TGCAGCGCAGGACTAGCGGGAGGTGAGCAGTTCTTC.

V and J are TRBV28 and TRBJ2-3, with a possible D match to TRBD2 (5 bases). CDR1 is MDHEN, CDR2 SYDVKM, per germline. Trimming cost V 6 bases and J 0 bases, with 28 bases left between them. There are 20 residues in the CDR3. Here the CDR3 reads CASSPLREGLVVRSTDTQYF. CDR3 DNA: TGTGCCAGCAGCCCTCTACGGGAAGGGTTGGTGGTCCGAAGCACAGATACGCAGTATTTT.

At least ten counts were recorded for this clone. CDR3 region: CASSPQGGDSYEQYF. CDR3 DNA sequence: TGCGCCAGCAGCCCACAAGGGGGGGACTCCTACGAGCAGTACTTC. The chain carries TRBV5-1 and TRBJ2-7; possible D gene TRBD2, 7 bases. The CDR3 is 15 amino acids. The V gene's germline CDR1 is SGHRS and CDR2 YFSETQ. Trimming left V 4 bases short and J 0 bases short, with 14 bases between. Using reference TRBV5-1 and TRBJ2-7 for the parts outside the CDR3, the full variable domain is KAGVTQTPRYLIKTRGQQVTLSCSPISGHRSVSWYQQTPGQGLQFLFEYFSETQRNKGNFPGRFSGRQFSNSRSEMNVSTLELGDSALYLCASSPQGGDSYEQYFGPGTRLTVT.

This clone has just a few counts. This chain joins TRBV6-4 and TRBJ2-1; D possibly matches TRBD1 or TRBD2 (5 bases each). V lost 4 bases, J lost 11 bases, and 18 bases lay in between. CDR1 and CDR2 from the germline V gene are MRHNA and SNTAGT. The CDR3 length is 14 residues. The CDR3 sequence: CASSGEGPKGQQFF. For the CDR3, the DNA is TGTGCCAGCAGTGGTGAGGGCCCCAAGGGGCAGCAGTTCTTC.

V usage is TRBV28 and J usage is TRBJ2-5; 9 positions match TRBD1. The CDR3 length is 15 residues. Trimming took 7 bases from V and 4 from J; bases not matched to a gene: 10. Germline CDR1 and CDR2: MDHEN and SYDVKM. DNA of the CDR3: TGTGCCAGCACGGCTGGGACAGGGTTTGGAGAGACCCAGTACTTC. This encodes CASTAGTGFGETQYF.

In this sample, this clone turned up once. The rearrangement joins TRBV5-1 to TRBJ1-4; 11 nucleotides match TRBD1. With 4 bases clipped from V and 0 bases from J, the junction kept 8 bases outside the gene matches. This CDR3 is 18 amino acids long. Germline loops: CDR1 SGHRS, CDR2 YFSETQ. CDR3: CASSPGTGGGSTNEKLFF. CDR3 nucleotide sequence: TGCGCCAGCAGCCCAGGGACAGGGGGAGGGTCAACTAATGAAAAACTGTTTTTT.

CDR3 in DNA: TGCGCCAGCAGCTACCAGATCATAGCGGGAGCCCCCGGGGAGCTGTTTTTT. It is translated as CASSYQIIAGAPGELFF. The gene calls are TRBV5-1 and TRBJ2-2, with TRBD2 identical over 9 bases. The germline V gene has CDR1 SGHRS and CDR2 YFSETQ. After removal of 3 bases from V and 6 bases from J, the junction contained 12 bases not matched to a gene. The CDR3 has 17 amino acids.